One sample yielded the 3 T cell receptor beta chains listed below, sequenced in a study of blood T cells in healthy people across ages. Alongside a J-beta primer mix, a sample-barcoded 5' primer served in a second PCR lasting 7 to 11 cycles. TCRdb redid the calling of the 5' RACE reads with MiXCR, one entry per CDR3 protein. The repertoire holds about 970,000 distinct CDR3 sequences, with roughly 51% as singletons. The sequenced sample was blood. All receptors derive from a woman aged 55-69 years in good health.

This clonotype was counted a few times. The chain employs TRBV7-2 and TRBJ1-2; D is perhaps TRBD1 (6 bases). Trimming stripped 6 bases from V and 6 bases from J, with 14 bases between. Germline V gene lookup returns CDR1 SGHTA and CDR2 FQGNSA. The CDR3 is 13 amino acids. CDR3 loop: CASRYTGTHGYTF. For the CDR3, the DNA is TGTGCCAGCAGATACACAGGGACCCATGGCTACACCTTC.

This clonotype was seen only a few times. The V call is TRBV29-1, the J call TRBJ2-7, with D possibly TRBD2 on 6 matching bases. V lost 3 bases to trimming and J lost 5 bases, with 20 bases between them. Germline V gene lookup returns CDR1 SQVTM and CDR2 ANQGSEA. The CDR3 is 15 residues long. The CDR3 region is CSVDQTGGPFHEQYF. CDR3 DNA: TGCAGCGTTGACCAAACTGGAGGGCCGTTCCACGAGCAGTACTTC.

The chain couples TRBV7-6 to TRBJ2-7, with D possibly being TRBD1 or TRBD2 (6 bases each). Trimming stripped 5 bases from V and 6 bases from J, with 20 bases between. Germline V gene sequence: CDR1 SGHVS, CDR2 FNYEAQ. This CDR3 contains 15 residues. The CDR3 spells CASSPSAGQPREQYF. DNA of the CDR3: TGTGCCAGCAGCCCATCCGCGGGACAACCTCGCGAGCAGTACTTC.